The clone carrying this T cell receptor (beta chain) showed up just once. V lost 3 bases and J 2 bases, leaving 13 bases between the germline ends. This CDR3 contains 15 residues. Per the germline V gene, CDR1 is ENHRY and CDR2 is SYGVKD. Produced via immunoSEQ multiplex PCR; TCRdb's table is partial and in-frame only. In the table there are roughly 250,000 clones, about 80% of which are singletons. The data originate from a study of blood T cell repertoires in COVID-19. Study-level information: The cDNA or gDNA used as material had been derived from T cells, B-cell-depleted T cells, or PBMCs.

The material sequenced was peripheral blood. This rearrangement joins TRBV10-3 to TRBJ1-2; possible D gene TRBD1, 5 bases. This sequence originates from an elderly woman with acute or convalescent COVID-19. The CDR3 DNA is TGTGCCATCAGTGATGGGGCAGGGAAAAACTATGGCTACACCTTC. Protein sequence: CAISDGAGKNYGYTF.